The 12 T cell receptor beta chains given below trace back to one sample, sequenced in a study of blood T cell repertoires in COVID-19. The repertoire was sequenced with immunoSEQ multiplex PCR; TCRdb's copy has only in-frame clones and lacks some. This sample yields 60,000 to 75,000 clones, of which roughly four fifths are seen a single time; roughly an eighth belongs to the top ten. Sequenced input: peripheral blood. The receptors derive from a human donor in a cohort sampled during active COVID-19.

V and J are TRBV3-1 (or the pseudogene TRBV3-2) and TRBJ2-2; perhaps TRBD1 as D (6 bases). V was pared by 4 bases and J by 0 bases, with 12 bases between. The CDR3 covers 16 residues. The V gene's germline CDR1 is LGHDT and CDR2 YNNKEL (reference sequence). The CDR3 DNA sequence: TGTGCCAGCAGCCCGAGGGGACAATCGAACACCGGGGAGCTGTTTTTT. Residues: CASSPRGQSNTGELFF.

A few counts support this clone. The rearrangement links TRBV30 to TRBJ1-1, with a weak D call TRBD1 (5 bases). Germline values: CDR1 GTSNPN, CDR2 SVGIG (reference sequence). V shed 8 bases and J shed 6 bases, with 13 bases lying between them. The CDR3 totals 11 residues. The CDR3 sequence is CARGDGPEAFF. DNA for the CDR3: TGTGCCCGGGGCGATGGGCCTGAAGCTTTCTTT.

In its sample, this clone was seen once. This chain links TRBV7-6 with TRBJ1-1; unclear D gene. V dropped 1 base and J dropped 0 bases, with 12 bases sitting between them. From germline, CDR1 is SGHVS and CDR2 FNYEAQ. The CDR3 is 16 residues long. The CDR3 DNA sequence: TGTGCCAGCAGCTTAGAAGGTAGCATCATGAACACTGAAGCTTTCTTT. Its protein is CASSLEGSIMNTEAFF.

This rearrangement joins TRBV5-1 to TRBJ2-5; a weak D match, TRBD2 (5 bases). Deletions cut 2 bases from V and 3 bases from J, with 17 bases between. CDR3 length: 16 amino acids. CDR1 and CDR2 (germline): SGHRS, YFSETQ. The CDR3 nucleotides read TGCGCCAGCAGCTTTTTTGGAGGATTGAGCGAAGAGACCCAGTACTTC. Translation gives CASSFFGGLSEETQYF.

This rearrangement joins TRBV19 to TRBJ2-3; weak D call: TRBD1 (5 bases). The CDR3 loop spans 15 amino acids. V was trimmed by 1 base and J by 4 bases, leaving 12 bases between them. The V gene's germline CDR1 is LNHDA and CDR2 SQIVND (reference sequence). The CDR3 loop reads CASSIGGPRADTQYF. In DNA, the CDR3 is TGTGCCAGTAGTATAGGGGGCCCACGGGCAGATACGCAGTATTTT.

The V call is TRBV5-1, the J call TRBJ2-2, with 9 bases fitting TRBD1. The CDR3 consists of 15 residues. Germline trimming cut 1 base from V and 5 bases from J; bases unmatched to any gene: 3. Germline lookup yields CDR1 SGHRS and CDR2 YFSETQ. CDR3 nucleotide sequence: TGCGCCAGCAGCTTGACAGGGGGCATTACCGGGGAGCTGTTTTTT. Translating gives CASSLTGGITGELFF.

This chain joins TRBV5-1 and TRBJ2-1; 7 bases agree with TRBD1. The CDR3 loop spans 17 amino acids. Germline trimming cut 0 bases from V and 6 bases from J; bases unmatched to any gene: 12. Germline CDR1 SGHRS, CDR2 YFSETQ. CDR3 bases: TGCGCCAGCAGCTTGGATAGGGGGCTTCGTGGACGCAATGAGCAGTTCTTC. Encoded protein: CASSLDRGLRGRNEQFF.

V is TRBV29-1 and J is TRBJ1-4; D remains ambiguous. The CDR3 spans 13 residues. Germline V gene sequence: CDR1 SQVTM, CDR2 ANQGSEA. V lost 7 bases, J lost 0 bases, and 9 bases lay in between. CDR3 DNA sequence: TGCAGCGGTACAGTGGCAACTAATGAAAAACTGTTTTTT. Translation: CSGTVATNEKLFF.

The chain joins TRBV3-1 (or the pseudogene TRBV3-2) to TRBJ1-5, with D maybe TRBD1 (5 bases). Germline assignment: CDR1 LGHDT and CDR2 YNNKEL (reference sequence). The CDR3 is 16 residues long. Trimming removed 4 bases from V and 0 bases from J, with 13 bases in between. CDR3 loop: CASSPTQGSSNQPQHF. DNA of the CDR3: TGTGCCAGCAGCCCTACCCAGGGATCTAGCAATCAGCCCCAGCATTTT.

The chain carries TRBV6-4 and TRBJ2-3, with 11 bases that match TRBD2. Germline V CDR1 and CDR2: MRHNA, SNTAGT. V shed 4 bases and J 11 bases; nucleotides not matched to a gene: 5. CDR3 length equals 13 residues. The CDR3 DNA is TGTGCCAGCAGTGGACTAGCGGGGACCAGGCAGTATTTT. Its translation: CASSGLAGTRQYF.

The CDR3 is CASSVRTGREQYF. The CDR3 nucleotides are TGTGCCAGCAGTGTCAGGACAGGGCGCGAGCAGTACTTC. The chain carries TRBV2 and TRBJ2-7; TRBD1 matches at 8 bases. The CDR3 loop spans 13 amino acids. The junction had 5 bases not matched to a gene; V was cut back by 4 bases and J by 6 bases. Germline CDR1 SNHLY, CDR2 FYNNEI.

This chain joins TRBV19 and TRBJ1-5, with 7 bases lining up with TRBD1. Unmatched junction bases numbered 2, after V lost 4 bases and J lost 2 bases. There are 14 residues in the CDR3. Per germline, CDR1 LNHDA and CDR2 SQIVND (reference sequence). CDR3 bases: TGTGCCAGTAGTAGGGACAGTCGCAATCAGCCCCAGCATTTT. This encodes CASSRDSRNQPQHF. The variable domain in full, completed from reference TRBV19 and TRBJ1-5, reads DGGITQSPKYLFRKEGQNVTLSCEQNLNHDAMYWYRQDPGQGLRLIYYSQIVNDFQKGDIAEGYSVSREKKESFPLTVTSAQKNPTAFYLCASSRDSRNQPQHFGDGTRLSIL.